Listed below are T cell receptor beta chains from one sample, sequenced in a study of technical replicates of blood from several donors. TCRdb's copy holds only in-frame clones and misses some; the assay was immunoSEQ multiplex PCR. The table lists 91,000 or so clones, roughly 96% of them singletons. Sequencing used T cells isolated from PBMCs. The origin of the receptors is a human donor in good health. The CDR3 runs from the conserved cysteine through the conserved F or W. Each record gives: CDR3 DNA, CDR3 protein, D gene, CDR3 length, V gene, clone size, J gene. D genes are given only for firm matches. Size is stated for part of the rows, as once, few or many counts, or as a class when the clone is expanded.

TGTGCCAGCAGTTTCTCTCGGACAGTATACACCGGGGAGCTGTTTTTT,CASSFSRTVYTGELFF,.,16,TRBV2,.,TRBJ2-2
TGCGCCAGCAGCCGGACTAACGGCGAGCAGTACTTC,CASSRTNGEQYF,.,12,TRBV4-1,.,TRBJ2-7
TGTGCCAGCAGTGAAGTTCTATTCGATAATGAGCAGTTCTTC,CASSEVLFDNEQFF,.,14,TRBV6-1,.,TRBJ2-1
TGTGCCAGCAGTCCGCCCGGGACTAGAACCAATGAGCAGTTCTTC,CASSPPGTRTNEQFF,TRBD2,15,TRBV28,.,TRBJ2-1
TGTGCCAGCAGGGACAGCCCTTCCTACGAGCAGTACTTC,CASRDSPSYEQYF,.,13,TRBV28,.,TRBJ2-7
TGCGCCAGCAGCACGACCGGGACAGATCACATGAACACTGAAGCTTTCTTT,CASSTTGTDHMNTEAFF,TRBD1,17,TRBV5-1,.,TRBJ1-1
TGTGCCAGCAGTGAAGCGTGGGGGAAGGGGGCTGAGGAGACCCAGTACTTC,CASSEAWGKGAEETQYF,TRBD1,17,TRBV6-1,.,TRBJ2-5
TGTGCCAGCAGCCCACGACCGACAGGGAACATGAACACTGAAGCTTTCTTT,CASSPRPTGNMNTEAFF,TRBD1,17,TRBV7-9,.,TRBJ1-1
TGTGCCAGCAGCTCCCGGGGAGAGCAGTTCTTC,CASSSRGEQFF,.,11,TRBV7-2,.,TRBJ2-1
TGTGCCAGCACTCAGACTAGCGGGATATATAATGAGCAGTTCTTC,CASTQTSGIYNEQFF,TRBD2,15,TRBV28,once,TRBJ2-1
TGTGCCAGCAGGGGGGCAGGGTTCTACAATGAGCAGTTCTTC,CASRGAGFYNEQFF,.,14,TRBV2,.,TRBJ2-1
TGCGCCAGCAGCCCACTAGCGGGGGGACTCTACAATGAGCAGTTCTTC,CASSPLAGGLYNEQFF,TRBD2,16,TRBV5-1,.,TRBJ2-1
TGTGCCAGCAGCGATAAATCCGGGACTAGGAAAGAGACCCAGTACTTC,CASSDKSGTRKETQYF,TRBD2,16,TRBV9,.,TRBJ2-5
TGTGCCAGCAGCCTGAGAGATGAAAAACTGTTTTTT,CASSLRDEKLFF,.,12,TRBV7-9,.,TRBJ1-4
TGTGCCTGGGGAAAGACAGGGAAATCACCCCTCCACTTT,CAWGKTGKSPLHF,TRBD1,13,TRBV30,.,TRBJ1-6
TGTGCCAGTAGTATAGATCGCGGGACTGTAAGCTCTGGGGCCAACGTCCTGACTTTC,CASSIDRGTVSSGANVLTF,.,19,TRBV19,.,TRBJ2-6
TGTGCCAGCAGCTTGGCCCTGAACAGGAATTACGAGCAGTACTTC,CASSLALNRNYEQYF,.,15,TRBV13,once,TRBJ2-7
TGTGCCAGCAGCTTAGGACTAGACAGCACAGATACGCAGTATTTT,CASSLGLDSTDTQYF,.,15,TRBV7-2,.,TRBJ2-3
TGTGCCAGCAGTTCCACTAAATTAGTCTCCTACAATGAGCAGTTCTTC,CASSSTKLVSYNEQFF,.,16,TRBV28,.,TRBJ2-1
TGTGCCAGCAGCTTGGTCAGGGGGGTCCCATACGAGCAGTACTTC,CASSLVRGVPYEQYF,.,15,TRBV7-9,.,TRBJ2-7
TGTGCCAGTACTTACGGGAAGAACTACGAGCAGTACTTC,CASTYGKNYEQYF,.,13,TRBV19,.,TRBJ2-7
TGTGCCAGCAGTTTAAGCCTAGCTGCGAATCAAGAGACCCAGTACTTC,CASSLSLAANQETQYF,.,16,TRBV28,.,TRBJ2-5